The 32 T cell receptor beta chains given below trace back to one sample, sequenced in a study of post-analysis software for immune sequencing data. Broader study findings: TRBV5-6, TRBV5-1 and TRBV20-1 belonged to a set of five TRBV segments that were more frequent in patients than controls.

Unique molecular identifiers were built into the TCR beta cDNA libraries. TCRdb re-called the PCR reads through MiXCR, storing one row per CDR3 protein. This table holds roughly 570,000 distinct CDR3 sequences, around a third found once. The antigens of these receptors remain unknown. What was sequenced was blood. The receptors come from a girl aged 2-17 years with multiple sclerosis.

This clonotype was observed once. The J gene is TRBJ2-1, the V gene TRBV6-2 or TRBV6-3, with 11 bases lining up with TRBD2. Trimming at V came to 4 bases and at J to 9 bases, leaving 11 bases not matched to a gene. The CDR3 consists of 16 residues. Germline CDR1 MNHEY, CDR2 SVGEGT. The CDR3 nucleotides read TGTGCCAGCAGTTCCGTCGGGCTAGCGGGGGGAGGTGAGCAGTTCTTC. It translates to CASSSVGLAGGGEQFF.

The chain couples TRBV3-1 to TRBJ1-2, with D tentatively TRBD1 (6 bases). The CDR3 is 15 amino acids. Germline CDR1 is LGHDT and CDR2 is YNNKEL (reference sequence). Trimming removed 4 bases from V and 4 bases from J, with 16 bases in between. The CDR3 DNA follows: TGTGCCAGCAGCCCCCTCGGGGGGGGCGGCTATGGCTACACCTTC. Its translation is CASSPLGGGGYGYTF.

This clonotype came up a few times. CDR3 amino acids: CSVVDRNYGYTF. The CDR3 region has the DNA TGCAGCGTTGTCGACCGCAACTATGGCTACACCTTC. The V call is TRBV29-1, the J call TRBJ1-2; unclear D gene. Germline values: CDR1 SQVTM, CDR2 ANQGSEA. The CDR3 extends over 12 amino acids. V lost 4 bases to trimming and J lost 2 bases, with 8 bases between them.

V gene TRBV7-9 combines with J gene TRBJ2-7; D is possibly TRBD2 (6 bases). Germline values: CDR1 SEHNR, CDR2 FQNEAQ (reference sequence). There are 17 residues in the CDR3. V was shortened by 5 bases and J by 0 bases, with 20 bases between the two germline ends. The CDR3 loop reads CASSPQVRGERSYEQYF. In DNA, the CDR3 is TGTGCCAGCAGCCCTCAGGTGCGGGGAGAACGCTCCTACGAGCAGTACTTC.

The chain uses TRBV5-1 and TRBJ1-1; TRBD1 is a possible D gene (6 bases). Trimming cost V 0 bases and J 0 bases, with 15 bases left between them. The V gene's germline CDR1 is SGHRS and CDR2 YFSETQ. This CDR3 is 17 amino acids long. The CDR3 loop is CASSLGASGDMNTEAFF. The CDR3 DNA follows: TGCGCCAGCAGCTTGGGAGCATCAGGGGACATGAACACTGAAGCTTTCTTT.

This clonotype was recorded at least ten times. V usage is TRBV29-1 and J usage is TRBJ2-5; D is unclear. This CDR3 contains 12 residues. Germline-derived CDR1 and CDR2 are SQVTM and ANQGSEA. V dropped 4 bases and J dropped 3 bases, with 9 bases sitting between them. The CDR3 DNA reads TGCAGCGTTGTGGGTTCGGAAGAGACCCAGTACTTC. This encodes CSVVGSEETQYF.

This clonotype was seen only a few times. The DNA for the CDR3 is TGCGCCAGCAGCGACTCGGAATCCTATGGCTACACCTTC. Translated: CASSDSESYGYTF. The rearrangement joins TRBV5-1 to TRBJ1-2; D is unresolved. V was shortened by 4 bases and J by 4 bases, with 11 bases between the two germline ends. There are 13 residues in the CDR3. Germline CDR1 and CDR2: SGHRS and YFSETQ.

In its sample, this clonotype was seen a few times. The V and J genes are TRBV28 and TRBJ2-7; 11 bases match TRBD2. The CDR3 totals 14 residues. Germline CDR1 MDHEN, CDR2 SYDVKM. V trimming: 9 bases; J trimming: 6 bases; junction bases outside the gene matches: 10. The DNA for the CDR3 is TGTGCCAGTGGTACTAGCGGGGGAACCCTCGAGCAGTACTTC. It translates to CASGTSGGTLEQYF.

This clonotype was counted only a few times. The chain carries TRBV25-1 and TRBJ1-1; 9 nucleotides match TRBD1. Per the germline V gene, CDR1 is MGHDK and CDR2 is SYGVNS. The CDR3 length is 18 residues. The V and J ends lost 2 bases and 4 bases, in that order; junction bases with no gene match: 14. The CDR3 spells CASSEDPSRDRAVTEAFF. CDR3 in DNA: TGTGCCAGCAGTGAAGACCCTTCCCGGGACAGGGCTGTCACTGAAGCTTTCTTT.

CDR3 region: CASMGAFYEQYF. As DNA, the CDR3 is TGTGCCAGCATGGGCGCCTTCTACGAGCAGTACTTC. The chain joins TRBV2 to TRBJ2-7; D gene uncertain. In germline, CDR1 is SNHLY, CDR2 FYNNEI. Trimming cost V 7 bases and J 3 bases, with 10 bases left between them. The CDR3 runs 12 residues.

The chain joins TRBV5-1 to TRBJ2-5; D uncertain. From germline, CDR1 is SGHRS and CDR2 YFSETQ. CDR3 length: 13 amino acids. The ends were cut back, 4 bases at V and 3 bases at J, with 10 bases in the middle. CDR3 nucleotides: TGCGCCAGCAGCCCGAGCACCGAAGAGACCCAGTACTTC. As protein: CASSPSTEETQYF.

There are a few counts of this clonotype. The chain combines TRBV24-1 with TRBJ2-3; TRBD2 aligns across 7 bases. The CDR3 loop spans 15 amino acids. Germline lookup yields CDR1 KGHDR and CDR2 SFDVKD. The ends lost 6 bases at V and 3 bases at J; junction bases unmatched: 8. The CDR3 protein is CATSPGRYGTDTQYF. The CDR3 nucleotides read TGTGCCACCAGTCCCGGGAGGTATGGTACAGATACGCAGTATTTT.

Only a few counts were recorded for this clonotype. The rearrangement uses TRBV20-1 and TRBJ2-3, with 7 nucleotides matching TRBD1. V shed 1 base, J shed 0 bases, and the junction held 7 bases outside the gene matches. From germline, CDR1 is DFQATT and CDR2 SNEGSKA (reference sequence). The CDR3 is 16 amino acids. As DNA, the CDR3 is TGCAGTGCTAGAGGCCGGGACAGTGCTAGCACAGATACGCAGTATTTT. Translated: CSARGRDSASTDTQYF.

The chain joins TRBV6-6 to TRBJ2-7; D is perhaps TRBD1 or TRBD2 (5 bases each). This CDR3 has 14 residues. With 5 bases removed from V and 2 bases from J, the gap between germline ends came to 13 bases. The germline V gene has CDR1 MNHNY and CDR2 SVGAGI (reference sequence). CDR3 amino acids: CASSRTGPTYEQYF. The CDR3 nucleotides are TGTGCCAGCAGTCGTACGGGGCCCACCTACGAGCAGTACTTC.

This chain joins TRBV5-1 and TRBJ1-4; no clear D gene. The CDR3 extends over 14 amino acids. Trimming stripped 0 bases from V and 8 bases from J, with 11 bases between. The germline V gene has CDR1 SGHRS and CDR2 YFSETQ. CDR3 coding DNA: TGCGCCAGCAGCTTGGAAATCCCAAGGGAAAAACTGTTTTTT. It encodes CASSLEIPREKLFF.

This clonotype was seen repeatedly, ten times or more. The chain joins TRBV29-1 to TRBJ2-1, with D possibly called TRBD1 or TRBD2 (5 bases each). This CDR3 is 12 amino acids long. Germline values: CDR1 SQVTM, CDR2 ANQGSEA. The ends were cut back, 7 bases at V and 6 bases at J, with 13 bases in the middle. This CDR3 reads CSAGQGVNEQFF. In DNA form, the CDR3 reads TGCAGCGCCGGTCAGGGAGTCAATGAGCAGTTCTTC.

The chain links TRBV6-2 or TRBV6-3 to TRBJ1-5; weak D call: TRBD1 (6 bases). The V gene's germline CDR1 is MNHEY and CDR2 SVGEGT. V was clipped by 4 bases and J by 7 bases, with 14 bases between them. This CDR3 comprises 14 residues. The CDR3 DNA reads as TGTGCCAGCAGTTTTCAGGGAGGGGGACAGCCCCAGCATTTT. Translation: CASSFQGGGQPQHF.

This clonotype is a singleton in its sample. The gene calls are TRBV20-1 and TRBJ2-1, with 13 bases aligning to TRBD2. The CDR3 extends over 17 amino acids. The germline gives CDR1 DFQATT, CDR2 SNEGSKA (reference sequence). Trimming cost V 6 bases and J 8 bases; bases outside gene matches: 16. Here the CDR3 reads CSAPTSGGAVSGDEQFF. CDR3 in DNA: TGCAGTGCACCAACTAGCGGGGGGGCCGTATCAGGCGATGAGCAGTTCTTC.

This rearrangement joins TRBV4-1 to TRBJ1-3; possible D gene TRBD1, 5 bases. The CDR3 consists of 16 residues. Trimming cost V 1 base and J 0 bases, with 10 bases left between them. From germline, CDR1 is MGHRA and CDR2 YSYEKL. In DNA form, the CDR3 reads TGCGCCAGCAGCCAAGCTGACAGTCGCTCTGGAAACACCATATATTTT. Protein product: CASSQADSRSGNTIYF.

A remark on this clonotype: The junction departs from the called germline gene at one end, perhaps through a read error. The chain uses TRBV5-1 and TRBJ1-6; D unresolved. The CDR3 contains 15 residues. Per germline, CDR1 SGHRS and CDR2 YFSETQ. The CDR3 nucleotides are TGCGCCAGCAGCTCCCGGATCTCCTATAATTCACCCCCCCACTTT. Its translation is CASSSRISYNSPPHF.

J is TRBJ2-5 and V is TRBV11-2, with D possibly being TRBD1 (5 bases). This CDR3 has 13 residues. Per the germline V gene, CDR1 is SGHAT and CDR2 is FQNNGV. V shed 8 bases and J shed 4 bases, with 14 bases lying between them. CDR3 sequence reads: CASGASTRETQYF. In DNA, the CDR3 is TGTGCCAGCGGGGCCTCAACCCGAGAGACCCAGTACTTC.

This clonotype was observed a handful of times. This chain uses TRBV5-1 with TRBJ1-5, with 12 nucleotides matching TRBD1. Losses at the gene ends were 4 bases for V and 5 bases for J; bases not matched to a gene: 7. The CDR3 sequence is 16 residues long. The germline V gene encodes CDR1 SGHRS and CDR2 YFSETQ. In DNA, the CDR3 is TGCGCCAGCAGCGAGGGGACAGGGGGCTGGGATCAGCCCCAGCATTTT. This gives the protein CASSEGTGGWDQPQHF.

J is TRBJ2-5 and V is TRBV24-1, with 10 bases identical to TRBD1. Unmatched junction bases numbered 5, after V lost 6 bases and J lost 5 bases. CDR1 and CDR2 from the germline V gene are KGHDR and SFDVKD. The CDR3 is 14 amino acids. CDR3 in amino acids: CATSSTGGRETQYF. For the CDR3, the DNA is TGTGCCACCAGTTCGACAGGGGGCAGGGAGACCCAGTACTTC.

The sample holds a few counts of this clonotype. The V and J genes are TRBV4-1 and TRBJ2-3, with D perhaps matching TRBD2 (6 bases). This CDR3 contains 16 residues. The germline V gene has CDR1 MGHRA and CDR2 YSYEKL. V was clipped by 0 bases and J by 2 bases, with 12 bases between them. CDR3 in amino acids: CASSQDPGRLTDTQYF. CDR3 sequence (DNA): TGCGCCAGCAGCCAAGACCCCGGGAGACTCACAGATACGCAGTATTTT.

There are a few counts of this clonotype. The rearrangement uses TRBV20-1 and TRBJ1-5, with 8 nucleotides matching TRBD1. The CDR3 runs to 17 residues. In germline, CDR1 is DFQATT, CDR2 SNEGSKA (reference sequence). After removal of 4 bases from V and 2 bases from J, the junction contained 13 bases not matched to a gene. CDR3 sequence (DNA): TGCAGTGCTACAAAACCCGACAGGGGATTCGGCAATCAGCCCCAGCATTTT. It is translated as CSATKPDRGFGNQPQHF.

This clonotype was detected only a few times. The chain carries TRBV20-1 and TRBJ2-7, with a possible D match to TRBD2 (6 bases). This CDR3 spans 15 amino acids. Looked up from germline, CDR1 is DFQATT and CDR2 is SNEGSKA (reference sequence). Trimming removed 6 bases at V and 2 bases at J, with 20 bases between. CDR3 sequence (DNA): TGCAGTGCGACGAGAGCGGGCCTAAACACCTACGAGCAGTACTTC. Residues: CSATRAGLNTYEQYF.

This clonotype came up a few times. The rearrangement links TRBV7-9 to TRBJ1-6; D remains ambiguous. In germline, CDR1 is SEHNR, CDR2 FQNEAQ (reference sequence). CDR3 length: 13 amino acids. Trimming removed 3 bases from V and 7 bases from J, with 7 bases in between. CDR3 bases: TGTGCCAGCAGCTTTGAACCGAATTCACCCCTCCACTTT. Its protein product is CASSFEPNSPLHF.

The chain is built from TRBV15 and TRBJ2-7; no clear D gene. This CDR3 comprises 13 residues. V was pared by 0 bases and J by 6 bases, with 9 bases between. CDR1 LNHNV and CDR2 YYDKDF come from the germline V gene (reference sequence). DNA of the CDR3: TGTGCCACCAGCAGAGATGGGGTGGCCGAGCAGTACTTC. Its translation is CATSRDGVAEQYF.

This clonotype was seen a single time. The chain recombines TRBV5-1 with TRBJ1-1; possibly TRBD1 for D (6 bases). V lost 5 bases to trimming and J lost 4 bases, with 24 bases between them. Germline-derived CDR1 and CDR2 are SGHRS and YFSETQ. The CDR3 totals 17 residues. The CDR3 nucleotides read TGCGCCAGCAGTTTGCGCAACCGACAGGTCGGGAGCACTGAAGCTTTCTTT. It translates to CASSLRNRQVGSTEAFF.

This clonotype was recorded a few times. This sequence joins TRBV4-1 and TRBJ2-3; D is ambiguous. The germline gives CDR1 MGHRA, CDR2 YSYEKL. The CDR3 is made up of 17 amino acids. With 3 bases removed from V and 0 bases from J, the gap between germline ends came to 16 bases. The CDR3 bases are TGCGCCAGCAGCCAGACAAGGATAGTAACTAGCACAGATACGCAGTATTTT. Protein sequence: CASSQTRIVTSTDTQYF.

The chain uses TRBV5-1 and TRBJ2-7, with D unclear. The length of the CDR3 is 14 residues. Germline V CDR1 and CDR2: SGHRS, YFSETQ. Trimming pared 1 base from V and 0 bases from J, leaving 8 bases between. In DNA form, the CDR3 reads TGCGCCAGCAGCTTGAACAGCGTCTCCTACGAGCAGTACTTC. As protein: CASSLNSVSYEQYF.

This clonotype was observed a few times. This CDR3 is CASSYLGQPTSTDTQYF. The DNA of the CDR3 is TGTGCCAGCAGTTACTTGGGACAGCCAACTAGCACAGATACGCAGTATTTT. The chain links TRBV6-6 to TRBJ2-3, with 7 nucleotides matching TRBD1. Germline V gives CDR1 MNHNY, CDR2 SVGAGI (reference sequence). The ends lost 1 base at V and 0 bases at J; junction bases unmatched: 7. The CDR3 runs to 17 residues.